The rows below give T cell receptor beta chains drawn from one sample of a study of T cell changes during pregnancy in multiple sclerosis. Assay used: immunoSEQ multiplex PCR; TCRdb lists only in-frame clones, some missing. The data hold almost 35,000 clones, with just over 90% observed a single time. This material consisted of CD8+ T cells from peripheral blood mononuclear cells, taken in the first trimester of pregnancy. These receptor sequences come from a female donor with multiple sclerosis, enrolled in a pregnancy study. Each CDR3 is given with its conserved first and last residue. The D gene is left open where the match is weak.

cdr3_aa: CASSLVSGSYEQYF
v_call: TRBV5-1
d_call: TRBD2

cdr3_aa: CATGTGDGNTIYF
v_call: TRBV15
d_call: TRBD1

cdr3_aa: CASSQTGTSAYNEQFF
v_call: TRBV4-2
d_call: TRBD2

cdr3_aa: CASSSRGHVEQYF
v_call: TRBV5-8
d_call: TRBD1

cdr3_aa: CASSDSSGTYEQYF
v_call: TRBV27
d_call: TRBD2

cdr3_aa: CASSKCPSGRFKSYEQYF
v_call: TRBV9
d_call: TRBD2

cdr3_aa: CASSWGEVPYEQYF
v_call: TRBV27
d_call: NA

cdr3_aa: CASSLRREGTGELFF
v_call: TRBV5-1
d_call: TRBD2

cdr3_aa: CASSLVSGTITDTQYF
v_call: TRBV7-2
d_call: TRBD2

cdr3_aa: CAGSGTSLNTGELFF
v_call: TRBV2
d_call: TRBD2

cdr3_aa: CASSLAGQGWAGELFF
v_call: TRBV7-9
d_call: TRBD1

cdr3_aa: CASKVTGYNSPLHF
v_call: TRBV27
d_call: TRBD1

cdr3_aa: CASSAGWDTQYF
v_call: TRBV19
d_call: NA

cdr3_aa: CSVESASTAYNEQFF
v_call: TRBV29-1
d_call: NA

cdr3_aa: CSVLGGAGELFF
v_call: TRBV29-1
d_call: NA

cdr3_aa: CASSLDQQGAMGETQYF
v_call: TRBV5-1
d_call: TRBD1

cdr3_aa: CATSSTWTGNYNEQFF
v_call: TRBV15
d_call: TRBD1

cdr3_aa: CASSLLLELPNYGYTF
v_call: TRBV19
d_call: NA

cdr3_aa: CASSELGLAGRNEQFF
v_call: TRBV25-1
d_call: TRBD2

cdr3_aa: CASRRTSREVRDRSTDTQYF
v_call: TRBV2
d_call: TRBD1

cdr3_aa: CASSLLEQTYEQYF
v_call: TRBV5-8
d_call: NA

cdr3_aa: CASSNRDRVETQYF
v_call: TRBV19
d_call: TRBD1

cdr3_aa: CASSIGTAAYEQYF
v_call: TRBV19
d_call: NA

cdr3_aa: CASSLGHSTDTQYF
v_call: TRBV28
d_call: NA

cdr3_aa: CAISESTVFTYFDEQFF
v_call: TRBV10-3
d_call: NA

cdr3_aa: CATSLARDIPEAFF
v_call: TRBV15
d_call: NA

cdr3_aa: CASSIAGGPEAFF
v_call: TRBV19
d_call: TRBD1

cdr3_aa: CSDPRGPSGSDSYEQYF
v_call: TRBV29-1
d_call: TRBD2

cdr3_aa: CASSEAGLAGSYEQYF
v_call: TRBV2
d_call: TRBD2

cdr3_aa: CASSLVAGLTDTQYF
v_call: TRBV28
d_call: TRBD2

cdr3_aa: CASSFGGSSYEQYF
v_call: TRBV7-2
d_call: NA

cdr3_aa: CASSQREGTDTQYF
v_call: TRBV7-3
d_call: TRBD2

cdr3_aa: CASSYLVGLAGGRASRETQYF
v_call: TRBV28
d_call: TRBD2

cdr3_aa: CSVEGGTGYEQYF
v_call: TRBV29-1
d_call: TRBD2

cdr3_aa: CASSDSSGNTIYF
v_call: TRBV2
d_call: NA

cdr3_aa: CASSLSSSGDTQYF
v_call: TRBV5-1
d_call: NA

cdr3_aa: CAISGPDRGRTEAFF
v_call: TRBV10-3
d_call: TRBD1

cdr3_aa: CASSSYSSYEQYF
v_call: TRBV11-2
d_call: NA

cdr3_aa: CASSVSLSVYNEQFF
v_call: TRBV19
d_call: NA

cdr3_aa: CASSFTYGGYDEQFF
v_call: TRBV6-5
d_call: TRBD2

cdr3_aa: CASSFAGQGYGYTF
v_call: TRBV28
d_call: TRBD1

cdr3_aa: CASSSGLLAYEQYF
v_call: TRBV27
d_call: NA

cdr3_aa: CASSQEVATDTQYF
v_call: TRBV4-3
d_call: NA

cdr3_aa: CASRMEGGHTEAFF
v_call: TRBV7-9
d_call: NA

cdr3_aa: CASTTTGELFF
v_call: TRBV6-5
d_call: NA